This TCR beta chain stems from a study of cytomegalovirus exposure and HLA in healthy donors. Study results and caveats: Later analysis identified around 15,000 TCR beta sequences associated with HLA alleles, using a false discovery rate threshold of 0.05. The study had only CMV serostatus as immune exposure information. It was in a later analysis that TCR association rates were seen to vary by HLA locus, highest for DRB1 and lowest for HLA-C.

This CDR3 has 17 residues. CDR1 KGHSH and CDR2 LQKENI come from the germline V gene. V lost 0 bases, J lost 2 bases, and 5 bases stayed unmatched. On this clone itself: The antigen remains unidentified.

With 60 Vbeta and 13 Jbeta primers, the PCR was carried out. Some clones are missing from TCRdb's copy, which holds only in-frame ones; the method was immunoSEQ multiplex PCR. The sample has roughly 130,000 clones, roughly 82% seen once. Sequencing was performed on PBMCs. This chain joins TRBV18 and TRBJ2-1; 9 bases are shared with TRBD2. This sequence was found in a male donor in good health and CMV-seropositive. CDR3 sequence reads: CASSPPKVAGAYNEQFF. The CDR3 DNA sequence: TGTGCCAGCTCACCACCGAAGGTAGCGGGGGCCTACAATGAGCAGTTCTTC.